The source of this T cell receptor beta chain is a study of Ad26.COV2.S vaccination and SARS-CoV-2 variants (dated by TCRdb to about 2021). In the study overall: Vaccine-arm donors came from COV1001, a multicentre, randomized, double-blind, placebo-controlled phase I-IIa trial of Ad26.COV2.S in healthy adults. Dosing of Ad26.COV2.S was intramuscular, at either 5x10^10 or 1x10^11 viral particles, delivered as one shot or as two shots spaced 56 days apart. Sequencing of the TCRbeta repertoire served to evaluate the specificity and breadth of SARS-CoV-2-reactive T cell receptors following Ad26.COV2.S vaccination. The TCR-sequenced set comprised around 30 samples: approximately 19 Ad26.COV2.S vaccine recipients, 5 placebo recipients and 8 SARS-CoV-2 convalescent individuals. Trial participants were randomized into five groups of five: low-dose or high-dose Ad26.COV2.S given once or twice, or placebo on both occasions. Investigators did not know the trial group allocation while performing experiments and assessing outcomes.

Results the study describes overall, beyond this receptor: The authors noted that the TCR breadth and depth analyses may have underestimated total T cell responses. The study lacked the statistical power to compare responses across vaccine doses or regimens. Vaccine and placebo recipients had comparable non-spike TCR breadth, which fits with the vaccine containing only spike. After vaccination, spike-specific CD8+ and CD4+ T cell responses were reported to show substantial breadth. Compared with placebo recipients, Ad26.COV2.S recipients showed higher spike-specific TCR breadth (P = 0.0014).

The germline V gene sets CDR1 to MGHRA and CDR2 to YSYEKL. From the cysteine up to the phenylalanine, the CDR3 has a length of 13 residues. Here the CDR3 DNA is all that survives: 39 bases in frame from base 1. The junction carries 6 bases between V and J, which are trimmed by 0 bases and 3 bases respectively. The immunoSEQ Assay was the method used to sequence TCRbeta CDR3 regions. After extraction, genomic DNA underwent amplification by bias-controlled multiplex PCR, followed by high-throughput sequencing. The original methods were these. To quantify the absolute abundance of every unique TCRbeta CDR3 region, sequences were collapsed and filtered. T cell fraction was estimated by normalization of TCRbeta template counts to usable DNA, with usable DNA being measured through amplification of reference genes present in all nucleated cells. Repertoire TCRs were annotated as SARS-CoV-2-specific when V gene, CDR3 amino acid sequence and J gene were exactly matched to a known reactive TCR set. MIRA supplied the reference SARS-CoV-2 TCR set, which was filtered for enrichment in COVID-19-positive ImmuneCODE repertoires so that public or cross-reactive TCRs were removed. Based on the MIRA antigens, annotated TCRs were further analysed at the level of specific ORF or position within ORF. Breadth was defined as the number of annotated unique rearrangements divided by the total number of unique productive rearrangements, and depth was defined as the summed frequency of the annotated unique rearrangements. Two-sided Wilcoxon rank-sum tests were applied when comparing TCR breadth between groups. The table comes from immuneACCESS by way of TCRdb, which keeps in-frame sequences with V and J called. Part of the clones is missing from these tables; in studies checked, under half for an unresolved V gene and the rest for unknown reasons. The D gene and trimming were derived from the DNA, and the V and J assignments and clone size from that table. For this sample the table gives about 350,000 clones, of which about 88% were detected only once. Approximately 12% of the sample is held by the ten biggest clonotypes.

A word on this clone: No cognate antigen has been identified for it. No base quality values were provided; no much bigger clone lies one nucleotide off.

Taken with the paper, the label for treatment or condition translates to: some 19 received Ad26.COV2.S at low or high dose, single or two shots; about 5 received placebo; per-sample allocation not given. For vaccine and placebo recipients, the sequenced repertoires came from samples collected on day 63 after the first injection. Between 29 July and 7 August 2020, Cohort 1b enrolled approximately 26 adults aged 18-55 years at one site in Boston, USA. Ad26.COV2.S consisted of a replication-incompetent adenovirus type 26 vector by which a prefusion-stabilized SARS-CoV-2 spike protein from the original Wuhan strain was expressed.

The rearranged chain carries TRBV4-1 and TRBJ2-7, with the D gene too uncertain to name. The TCR originated in a person aged 18-60 years who received the Ad26.COV2.S COVID-19 vaccine or a placebo. The sample in question was peripheral blood, obtained in a trial of Ad26.COV2.S vaccine versus placebo. The DNA sequence is given as TGCGCCAGCAGCCAAGATGTCGACTACGAGCAGTACTTC. This is translated as CASSQDVDYEQYF.